This record covers a single T cell receptor beta chain. This sample stems from a study of shared clonotypes between healthy human individuals. Terminally differentiated effector memory CD45RA+ cells were left out of the naive CD8 fraction, which was CD45RO-negative and positively selected for CCR7. Sequencing used immunoSEQ multiplex PCR; TCRdb keeps in-frame clones, though not all of them. Among around 2,000,000 clones listed, less than 95% were seen once. Sample: naive CD8+ T cells sorted from blood. The sequence was collected from a man between 18 and 35 years old in good health.

The CDR3 region is CASSFDASGAYEQYF. The CDR3 region has the DNA TGTGCCAGCAGCTTCGACGCTAGCGGGGCCTACGAGCAGTACTTC. This sequence joins TRBV7-9 and TRBJ2-7, with 9 positions matching TRBD2. Losses at the gene ends were 3 bases for V and 2 bases for J; bases not matched to a gene: 5. This CDR3 has 15 amino acids. Germline-derived CDR1 and CDR2 are SEHNR and FQNEAQ (reference sequence).